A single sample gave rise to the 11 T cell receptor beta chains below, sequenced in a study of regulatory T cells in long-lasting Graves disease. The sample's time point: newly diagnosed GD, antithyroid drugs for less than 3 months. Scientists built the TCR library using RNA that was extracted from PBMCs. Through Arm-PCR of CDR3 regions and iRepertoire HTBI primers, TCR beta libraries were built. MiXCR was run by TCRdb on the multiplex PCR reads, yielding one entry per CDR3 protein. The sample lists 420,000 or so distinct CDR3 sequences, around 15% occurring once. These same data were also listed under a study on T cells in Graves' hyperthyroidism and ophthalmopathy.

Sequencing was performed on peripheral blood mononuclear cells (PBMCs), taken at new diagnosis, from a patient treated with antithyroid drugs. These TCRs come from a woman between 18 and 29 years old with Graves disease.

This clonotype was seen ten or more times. The CDR3 reads CASSFWVGLGETQYF. The CDR3 nucleotides read TGTGCCAGCAGTTTCTGGGTGGGCCTTGGGGAGACCCAGTACTTC. The genes are TRBV12-3 or TRBV12-4 and TRBJ2-5; D ambiguous. The V and J ends lost 3 bases and 5 bases respectively, with 16 bases between them. This CDR3 has 15 residues.

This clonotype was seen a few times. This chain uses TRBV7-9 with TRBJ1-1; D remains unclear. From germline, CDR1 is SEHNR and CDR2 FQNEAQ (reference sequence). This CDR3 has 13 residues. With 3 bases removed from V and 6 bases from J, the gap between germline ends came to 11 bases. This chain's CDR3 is CASSLSGPAEAFF. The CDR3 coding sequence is TGTGCCAGCAGCTTGTCTGGACCCGCTGAAGCTTTCTTT.

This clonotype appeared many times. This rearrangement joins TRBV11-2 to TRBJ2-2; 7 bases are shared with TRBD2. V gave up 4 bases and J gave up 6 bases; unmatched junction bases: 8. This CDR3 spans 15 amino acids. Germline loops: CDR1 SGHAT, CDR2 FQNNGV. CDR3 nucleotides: TGTGCCAGCAGCTGGACGCGGGAGAGGTCCGGGGAGCTGTTTTTT. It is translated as CASSWTRERSGELFF.

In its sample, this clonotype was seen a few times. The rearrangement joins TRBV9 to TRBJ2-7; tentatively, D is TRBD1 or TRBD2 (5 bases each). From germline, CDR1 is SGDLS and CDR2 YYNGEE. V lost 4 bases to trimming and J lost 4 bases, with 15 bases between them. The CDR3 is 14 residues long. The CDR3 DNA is TGTGCCAGCAGCCTCGGGACGGTGGGTTACGAGCAGTACTTC. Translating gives CASSLGTVGYEQYF.

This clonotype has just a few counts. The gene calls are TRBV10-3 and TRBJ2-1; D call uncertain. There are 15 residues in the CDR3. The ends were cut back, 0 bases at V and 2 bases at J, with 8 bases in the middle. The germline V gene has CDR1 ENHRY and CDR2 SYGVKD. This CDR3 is CAISESGGTYNEQFF. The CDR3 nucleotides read TGTGCCATCAGTGAGTCAGGTGGAACCTACAATGAGCAGTTCTTC.

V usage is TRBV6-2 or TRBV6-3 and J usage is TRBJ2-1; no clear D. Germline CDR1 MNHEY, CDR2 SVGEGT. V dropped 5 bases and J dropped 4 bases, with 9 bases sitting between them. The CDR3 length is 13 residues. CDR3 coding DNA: TGTGCCAGCAGTCGACAAAGGTACAATGAGCAGTTCTTC. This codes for CASSRQRYNEQFF.

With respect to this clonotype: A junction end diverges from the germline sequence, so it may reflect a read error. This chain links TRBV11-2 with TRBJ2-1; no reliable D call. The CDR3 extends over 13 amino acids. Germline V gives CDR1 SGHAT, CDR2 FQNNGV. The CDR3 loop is CVSSQDSVGEQFF. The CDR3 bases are TGCGTCAGCAGCCAAGACTCGGTTGGTGAGCAGTTCTTC.

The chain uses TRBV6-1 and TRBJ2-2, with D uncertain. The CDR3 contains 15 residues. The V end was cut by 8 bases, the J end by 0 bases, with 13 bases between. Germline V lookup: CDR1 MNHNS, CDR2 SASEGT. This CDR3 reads CASGWKGANTGELFF. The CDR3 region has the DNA TGTGCCAGCGGGTGGAAGGGCGCGAACACCGGGGAGCTGTTTTTT.

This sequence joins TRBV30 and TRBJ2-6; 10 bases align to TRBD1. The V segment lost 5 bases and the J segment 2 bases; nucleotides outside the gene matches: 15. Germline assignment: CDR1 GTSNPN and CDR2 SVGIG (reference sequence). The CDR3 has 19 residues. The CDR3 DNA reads TGTGCCTGGGCCGTGAACCTGGGACAGGGGAGAACTGGGGCCAACGTCCTGACTTTC. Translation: CAWAVNLGQGRTGANVLTF.

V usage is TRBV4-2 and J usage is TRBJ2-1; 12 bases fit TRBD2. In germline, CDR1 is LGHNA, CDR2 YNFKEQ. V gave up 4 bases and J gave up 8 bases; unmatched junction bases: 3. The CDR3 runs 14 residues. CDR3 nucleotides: TGTGCCAGCAGCCGGACTAGCGGGAACTATGAGCAGTTCTTC. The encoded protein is CASSRTSGNYEQFF.

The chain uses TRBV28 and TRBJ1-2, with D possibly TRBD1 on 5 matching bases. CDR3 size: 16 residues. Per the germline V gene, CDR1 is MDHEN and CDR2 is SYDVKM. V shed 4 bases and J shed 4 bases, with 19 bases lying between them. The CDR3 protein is CASSSTGTLYGYGYTF. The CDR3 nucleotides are TGTGCCAGCAGTTCGACCGGGACCCTATATGGCTATGGCTACACCTTC.